Listed here are 7 T cell receptor beta chains from one sample, sequenced in a study of identical twins. TCRdb reanalysed the 5' RACE reads using MiXCR and keeps one entry per CDR3 protein. Of 400,000 to 550,000 distinct CDR3 sequences detected, roughly an eighth appear once; the ten largest clones hold approximately 1%. These data were likewise used in another study, on yellow fever vaccine responses in identical twins.

Source material: CD4+ T cells sorted from blood. The receptors were sampled from a woman between 18 and 29 years old in good health.

The CDR3 reads CASSQADRGGETQYF. DNA of the CDR3: TGCGCCAGCAGCCAAGCGGACAGGGGAGGAGAGACCCAGTACTTC. The chain combines TRBV4-3 with TRBJ2-5; 9 nucleotides match TRBD1. CDR1 and CDR2 (germline): LGHNA, YSLEER. This CDR3 region has 15 residues. Trimming cost V 1 base and J 4 bases; bases outside gene matches: 4.

The chain has TRBV19 and TRBJ2-6; no clear D. Trimming pared 5 bases from V and 2 bases from J, leaving 10 bases between. CDR3 length: 15 residues. Germline V gene sequence: CDR1 LNHDA, CDR2 SQIVND (reference sequence). The CDR3: CASSATRTGANVLTF. The DNA for the CDR3 is TGTGCCAGTAGTGCGACGCGGACTGGGGCCAACGTCCTGACTTTC.

V and J are TRBV11-2 and TRBJ2-5; tentatively, D is TRBD1 (5 bases). V shed 1 base and J shed 5 bases, with 23 bases lying between them. Germline V gene data show CDR1 as SGHAT and CDR2 as FQNNGV. The CDR3 length is 18 residues. CDR3 protein: CASSLVGYARVPQETQYF. The CDR3 DNA reads TGTGCCAGCAGCTTAGTTGGGTATGCCAGGGTCCCTCAGGAGACCCAGTACTTC.

This clonotype was recorded a few times. This chain uses TRBV4-3 with TRBJ1-2, with TRBD1 as a possible D gene (6 bases). CDR3 length equals 14 residues. Germline values: CDR1 LGHNA, CDR2 YSLEER. The V end lost 4 bases, the J end lost 11 bases, and 20 bases lay between the germline ends. The CDR3 bases are TGCGCCAGCAGCCCGACCGGGACAAATGGCTTGTACACCTTC. As protein: CASSPTGTNGLYTF.

The chain carries TRBV4-2 and TRBJ2-3; D remains unclear. The germline CDR1 and CDR2 sequences are LGHNA and YNFKEQ. The CDR3 runs to 16 residues. Trimming took off 1 base at V and 1 base at J, with 12 bases between the two ends. The CDR3 DNA follows: TGTGCCAGCAGCCAAGCCGAACTTGGGGGCACAGATACGCAGTATTTT. Encoded protein: CASSQAELGGTDTQYF.

V gene TRBV25-1 combines with J gene TRBJ2-1; tentative D call: TRBD2 (6 bases). Germline CDR1 MGHDK, CDR2 SYGVNS. The CDR3 totals 16 residues. V was pared by 5 bases and J by 7 bases, with 21 bases between. The CDR3, as DNA: TGTGCCAGCAGTATGGGGGGTAGTTGGAGTAGGAATGAGCAGTTCTTC. Its translation: CASSMGGSWSRNEQFF.

This sequence joins TRBV4-3 and TRBJ2-7; TRBD1 matches at 9 bases. CDR1 is LGHNA, CDR2 YSLEER, per germline. This CDR3 comprises 15 residues. The trim removed 3 bases at V and 3 bases at J, leaving 6 bases unmatched. The CDR3 here is CASSHHPTGGYEQYF. The CDR3 nucleotides are TGCGCCAGCAGCCACCATCCGACAGGGGGCTACGAGCAGTACTTC.